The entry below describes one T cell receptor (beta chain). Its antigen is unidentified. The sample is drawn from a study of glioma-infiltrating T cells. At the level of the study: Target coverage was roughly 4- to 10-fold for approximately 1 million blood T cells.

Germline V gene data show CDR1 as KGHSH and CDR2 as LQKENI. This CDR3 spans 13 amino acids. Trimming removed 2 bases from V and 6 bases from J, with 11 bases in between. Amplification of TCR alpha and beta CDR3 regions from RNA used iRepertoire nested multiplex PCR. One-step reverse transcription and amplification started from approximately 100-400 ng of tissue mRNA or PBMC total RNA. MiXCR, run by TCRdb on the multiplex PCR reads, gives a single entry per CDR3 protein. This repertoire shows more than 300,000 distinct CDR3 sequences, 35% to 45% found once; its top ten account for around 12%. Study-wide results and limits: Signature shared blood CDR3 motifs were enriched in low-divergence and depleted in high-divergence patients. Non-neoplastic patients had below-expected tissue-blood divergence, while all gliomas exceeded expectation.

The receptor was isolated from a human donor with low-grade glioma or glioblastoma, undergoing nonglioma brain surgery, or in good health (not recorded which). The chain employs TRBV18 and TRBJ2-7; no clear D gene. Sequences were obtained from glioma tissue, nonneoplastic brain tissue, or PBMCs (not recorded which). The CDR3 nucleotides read TGTGCCAGCTCACCAACACGCAGTAGCGAGCAGTACTTC. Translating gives CASSPTRSSEQYF. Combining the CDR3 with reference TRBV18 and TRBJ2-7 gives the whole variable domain NAGVMQNPRHLVRRRGQEARLRCSPMKGHSHVYWYRQLPEEGLKFMVYLQKENIIDESGMPKERFSAEFPKEGPSILRIQQVVRGDSAAYFCASSPTRSSEQYFGPGTRLTVT.